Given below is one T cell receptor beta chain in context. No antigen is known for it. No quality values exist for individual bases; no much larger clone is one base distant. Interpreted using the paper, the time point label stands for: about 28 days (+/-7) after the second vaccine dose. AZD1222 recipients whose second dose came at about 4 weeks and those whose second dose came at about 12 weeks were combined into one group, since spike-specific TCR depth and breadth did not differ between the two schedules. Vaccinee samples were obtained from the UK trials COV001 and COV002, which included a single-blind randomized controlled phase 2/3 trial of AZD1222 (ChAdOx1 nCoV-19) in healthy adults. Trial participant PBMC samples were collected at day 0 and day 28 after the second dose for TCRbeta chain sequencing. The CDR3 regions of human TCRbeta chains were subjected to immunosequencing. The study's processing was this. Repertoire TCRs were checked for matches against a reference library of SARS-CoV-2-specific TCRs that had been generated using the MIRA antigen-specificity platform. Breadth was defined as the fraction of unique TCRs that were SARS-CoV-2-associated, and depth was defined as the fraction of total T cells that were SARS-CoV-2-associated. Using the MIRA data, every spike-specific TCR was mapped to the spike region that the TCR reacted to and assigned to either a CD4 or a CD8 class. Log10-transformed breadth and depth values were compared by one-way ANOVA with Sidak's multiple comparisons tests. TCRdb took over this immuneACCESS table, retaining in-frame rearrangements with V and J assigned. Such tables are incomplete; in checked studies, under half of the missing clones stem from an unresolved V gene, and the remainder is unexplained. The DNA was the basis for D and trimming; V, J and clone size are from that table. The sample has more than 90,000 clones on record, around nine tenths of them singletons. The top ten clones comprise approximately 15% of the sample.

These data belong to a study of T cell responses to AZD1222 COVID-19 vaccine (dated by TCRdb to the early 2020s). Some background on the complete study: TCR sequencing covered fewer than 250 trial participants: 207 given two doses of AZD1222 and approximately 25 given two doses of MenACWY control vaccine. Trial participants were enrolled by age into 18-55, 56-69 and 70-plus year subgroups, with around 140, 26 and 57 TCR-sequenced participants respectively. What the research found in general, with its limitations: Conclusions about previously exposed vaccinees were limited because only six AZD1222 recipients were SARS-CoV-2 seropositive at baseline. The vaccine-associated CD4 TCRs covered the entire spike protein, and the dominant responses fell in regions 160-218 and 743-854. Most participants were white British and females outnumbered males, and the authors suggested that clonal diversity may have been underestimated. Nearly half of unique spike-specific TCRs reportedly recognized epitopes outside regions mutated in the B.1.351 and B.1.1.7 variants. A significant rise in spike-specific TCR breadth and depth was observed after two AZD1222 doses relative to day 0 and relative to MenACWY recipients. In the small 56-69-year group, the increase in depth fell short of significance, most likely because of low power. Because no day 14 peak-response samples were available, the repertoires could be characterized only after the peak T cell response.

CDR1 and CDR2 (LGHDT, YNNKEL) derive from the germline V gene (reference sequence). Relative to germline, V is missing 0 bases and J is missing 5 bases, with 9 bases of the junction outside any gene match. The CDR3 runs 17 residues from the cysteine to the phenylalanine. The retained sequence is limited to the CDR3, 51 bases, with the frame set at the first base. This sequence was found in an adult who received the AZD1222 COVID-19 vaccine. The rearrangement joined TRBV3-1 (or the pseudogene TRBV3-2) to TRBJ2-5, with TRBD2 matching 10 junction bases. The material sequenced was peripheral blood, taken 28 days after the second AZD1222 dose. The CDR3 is CASSQDAASGSRETQYF. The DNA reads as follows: TGTGCCAGCAGCCAAGATGCGGCTAGCGGGAGTCGGGAGACCCAGTACTTC.